This T cell receptor beta chain was sequenced in a study of shared T cell receptors in the human thymus. The assay was immunoSEQ multiplex PCR, and TCRdb's table has in-frame clones only and misses some. There are about 710,000 clones in the sample; approximately 87% occur only once, and roughly 0.0094% lies in the top ten. The CDR3 spans 11 residues. V lost 4 bases and J lost 3, with 7 bases in between. The V gene's germline CDR1 is DFQATT and CDR2 SNEGSKA (reference sequence). The sample holds a few counts of this clone. These data were likewise used in another study, on human thymus T cells. As reported in that work: Resections from corrective heart surgery provided thymus tissue. Highly overlapping thymic repertoires in unrelated individuals were reported by related research.

The receptor comes from a boy under three years old with a congenital heart defect. The specimen was thymocytes. The gene calls are TRBV20-1 and TRBJ2-7; D unclear. CDR3 sequence: CSANTSYEQYF. The CDR3 region has the DNA TGCAGTGCTAATACGAGCTACGAGCAGTACTTC.